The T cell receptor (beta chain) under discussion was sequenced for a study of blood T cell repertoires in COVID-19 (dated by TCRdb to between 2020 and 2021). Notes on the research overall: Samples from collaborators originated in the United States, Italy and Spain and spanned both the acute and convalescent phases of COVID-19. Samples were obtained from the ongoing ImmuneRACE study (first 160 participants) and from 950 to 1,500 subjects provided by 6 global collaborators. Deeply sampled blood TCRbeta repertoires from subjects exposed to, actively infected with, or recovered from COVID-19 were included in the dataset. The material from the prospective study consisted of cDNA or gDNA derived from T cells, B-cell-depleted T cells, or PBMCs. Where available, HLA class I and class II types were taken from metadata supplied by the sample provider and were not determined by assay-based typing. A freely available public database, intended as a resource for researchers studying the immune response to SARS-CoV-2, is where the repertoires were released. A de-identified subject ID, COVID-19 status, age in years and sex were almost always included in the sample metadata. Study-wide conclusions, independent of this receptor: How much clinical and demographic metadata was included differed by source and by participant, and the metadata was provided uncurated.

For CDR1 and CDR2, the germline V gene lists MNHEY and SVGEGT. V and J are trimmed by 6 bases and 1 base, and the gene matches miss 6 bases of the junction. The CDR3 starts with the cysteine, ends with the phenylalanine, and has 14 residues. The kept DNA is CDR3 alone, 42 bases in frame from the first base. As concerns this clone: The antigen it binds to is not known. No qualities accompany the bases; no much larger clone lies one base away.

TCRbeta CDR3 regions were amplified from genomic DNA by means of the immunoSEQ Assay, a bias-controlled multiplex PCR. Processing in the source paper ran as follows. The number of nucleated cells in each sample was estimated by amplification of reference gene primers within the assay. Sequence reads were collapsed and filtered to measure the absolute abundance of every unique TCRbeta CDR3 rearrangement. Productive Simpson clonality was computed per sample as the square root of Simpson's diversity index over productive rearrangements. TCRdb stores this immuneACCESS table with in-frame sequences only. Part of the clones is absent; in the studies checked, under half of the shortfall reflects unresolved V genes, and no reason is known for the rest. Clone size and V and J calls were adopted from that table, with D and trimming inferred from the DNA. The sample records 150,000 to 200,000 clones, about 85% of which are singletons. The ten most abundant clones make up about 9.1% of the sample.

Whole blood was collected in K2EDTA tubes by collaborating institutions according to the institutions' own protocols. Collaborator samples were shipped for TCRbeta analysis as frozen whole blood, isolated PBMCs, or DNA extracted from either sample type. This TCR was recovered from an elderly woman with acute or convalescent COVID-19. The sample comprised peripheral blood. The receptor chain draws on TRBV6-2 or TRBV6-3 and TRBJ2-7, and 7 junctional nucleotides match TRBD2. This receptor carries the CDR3 CASSLLADSYEQYF. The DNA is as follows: TGTGCCAGCAGCCTTCTAGCGGATTCCTACGAGCAGTACTTC.